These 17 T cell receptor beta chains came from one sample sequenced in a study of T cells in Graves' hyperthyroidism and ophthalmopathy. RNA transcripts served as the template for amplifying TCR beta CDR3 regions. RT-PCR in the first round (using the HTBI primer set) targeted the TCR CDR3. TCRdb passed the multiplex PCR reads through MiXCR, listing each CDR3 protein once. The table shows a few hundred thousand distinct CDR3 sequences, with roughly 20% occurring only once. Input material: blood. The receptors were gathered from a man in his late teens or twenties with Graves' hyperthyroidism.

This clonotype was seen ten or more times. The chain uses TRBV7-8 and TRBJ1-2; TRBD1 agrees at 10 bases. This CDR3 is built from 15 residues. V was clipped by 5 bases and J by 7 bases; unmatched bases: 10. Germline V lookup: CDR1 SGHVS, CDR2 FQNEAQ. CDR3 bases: TGTGCCAGCAGCGGGACAGGGGTCCCTCGAAGTGGCTACACCTTC. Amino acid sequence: CASSGTGVPRSGYTF.

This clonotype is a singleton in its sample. CDR3 amino acids: CASNPQGNYYEQYF. The CDR3 DNA is TGTGCCAGCAACCCACAGGGAAATTACTACGAGCAGTACTTC. The rearrangement links TRBV6-1 to TRBJ2-7; TRBD1 might be the D (6 bases). Germline V gene sequence: CDR1 MNHNS, CDR2 SASEGT. Trimming left V 7 bases short and J 3 bases short, with 16 bases between. This CDR3 comprises 14 residues.

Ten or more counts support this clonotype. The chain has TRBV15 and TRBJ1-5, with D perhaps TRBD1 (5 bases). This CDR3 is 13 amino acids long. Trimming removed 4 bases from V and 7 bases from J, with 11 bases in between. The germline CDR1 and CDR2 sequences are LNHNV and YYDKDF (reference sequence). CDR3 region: CATSTDGGQPQHF. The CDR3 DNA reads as TGTGCCACCAGCACGGACGGGGGGCAGCCCCAGCATTTT.

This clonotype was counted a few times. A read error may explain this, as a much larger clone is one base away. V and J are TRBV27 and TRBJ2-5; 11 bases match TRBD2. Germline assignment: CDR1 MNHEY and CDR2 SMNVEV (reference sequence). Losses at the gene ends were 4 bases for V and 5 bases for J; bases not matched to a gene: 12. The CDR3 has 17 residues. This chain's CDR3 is CASSSTPLAGGPETQYF. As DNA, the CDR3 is TGTGCCAGCAGTTCAACGCCCTTAGCGGGGGGGCCTGAGACCCAGTACTTC.

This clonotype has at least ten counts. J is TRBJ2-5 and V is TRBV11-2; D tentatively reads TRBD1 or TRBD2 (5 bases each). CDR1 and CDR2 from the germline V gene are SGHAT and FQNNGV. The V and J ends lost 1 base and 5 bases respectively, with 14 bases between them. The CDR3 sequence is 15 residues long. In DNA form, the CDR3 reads TGTGCCAGCAGCTTAGTGGGACGAGCAATCGAGACCCAGTACTTC. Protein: CASSLVGRAIETQYF.

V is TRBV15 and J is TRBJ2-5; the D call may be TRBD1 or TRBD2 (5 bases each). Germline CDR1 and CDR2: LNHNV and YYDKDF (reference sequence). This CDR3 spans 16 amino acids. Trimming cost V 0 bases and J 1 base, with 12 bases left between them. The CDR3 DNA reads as TGTGCCACCAGCAGAGAGTTTGCGAGGGGCCAAGAGACCCAGTACTTC. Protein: CATSREFARGQETQYF.

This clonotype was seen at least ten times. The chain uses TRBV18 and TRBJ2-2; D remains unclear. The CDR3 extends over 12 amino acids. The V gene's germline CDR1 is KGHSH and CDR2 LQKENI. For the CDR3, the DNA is TGTGCTAGCAGTCCCGGTGCCGGGGAGCTGTTTTTT. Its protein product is CASSPGAGELFF.

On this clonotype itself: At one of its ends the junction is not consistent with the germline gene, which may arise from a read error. The CDR3 nucleotides read TGCGCCAGCAGTTTAATGGACACTGAAGCTTTCTTT. Translation gives CASSLMDTEAFF. The chain employs TRBV12-3 or TRBV12-4 and TRBJ1-1; no clear D gene. The CDR3 contains 12 residues.

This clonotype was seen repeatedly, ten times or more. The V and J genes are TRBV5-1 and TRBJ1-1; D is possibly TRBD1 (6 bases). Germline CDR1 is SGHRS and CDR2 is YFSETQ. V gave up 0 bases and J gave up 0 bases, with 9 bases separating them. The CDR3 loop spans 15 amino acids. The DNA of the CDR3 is TGCGCCAGCAGCTTGGCCGGGGGCGTGAACACTGAAGCTTTCTTT. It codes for CASSLAGGVNTEAFF.

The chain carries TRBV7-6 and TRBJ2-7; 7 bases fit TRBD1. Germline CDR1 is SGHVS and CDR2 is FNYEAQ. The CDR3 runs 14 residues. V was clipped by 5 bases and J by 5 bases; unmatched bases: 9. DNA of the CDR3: TGTGCCAGCAGCGTTGACAGGGTTTCCAACGAGCAGTACTTC. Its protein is CASSVDRVSNEQYF.

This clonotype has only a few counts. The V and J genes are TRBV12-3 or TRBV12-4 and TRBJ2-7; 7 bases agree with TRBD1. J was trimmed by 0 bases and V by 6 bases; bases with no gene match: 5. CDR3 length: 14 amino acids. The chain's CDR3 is CASRVTGTSYEQYF. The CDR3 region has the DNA TGTGCCAGCAGGGTGACAGGGACCTCCTACGAGCAGTACTTC.

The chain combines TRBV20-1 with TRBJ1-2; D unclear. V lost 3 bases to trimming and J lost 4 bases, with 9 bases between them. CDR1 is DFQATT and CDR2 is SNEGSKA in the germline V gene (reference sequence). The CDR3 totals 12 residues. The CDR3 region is CSARGRTYGYTF. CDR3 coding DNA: TGCAGTGCTAGGGGGAGAACCTATGGCTACACCTTC.

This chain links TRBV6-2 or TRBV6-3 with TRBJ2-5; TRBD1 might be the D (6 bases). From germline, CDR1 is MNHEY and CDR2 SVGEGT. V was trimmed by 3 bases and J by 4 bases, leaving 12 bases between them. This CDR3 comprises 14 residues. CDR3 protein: CASSYRQVGETQYF. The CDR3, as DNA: TGTGCCAGCAGTTATAGACAGGTCGGAGAGACCCAGTACTTC.

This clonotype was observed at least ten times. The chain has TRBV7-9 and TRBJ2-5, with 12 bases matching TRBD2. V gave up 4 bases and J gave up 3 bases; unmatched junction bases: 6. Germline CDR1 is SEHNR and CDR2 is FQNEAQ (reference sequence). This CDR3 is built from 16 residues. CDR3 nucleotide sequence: TGTGCCAGCAGCTCAACCCGACTAGCGGGGGAAGAGACCCAGTACTTC. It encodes CASSSTRLAGEETQYF.

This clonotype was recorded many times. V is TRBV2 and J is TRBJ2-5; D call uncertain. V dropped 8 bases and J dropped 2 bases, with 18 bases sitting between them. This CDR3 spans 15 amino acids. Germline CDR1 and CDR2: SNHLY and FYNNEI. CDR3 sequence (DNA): TGTGCCAGCGCCCTAGATGTTGGTACGCAAGAGACCCAGTACTTC. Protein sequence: CASALDVGTQETQYF.

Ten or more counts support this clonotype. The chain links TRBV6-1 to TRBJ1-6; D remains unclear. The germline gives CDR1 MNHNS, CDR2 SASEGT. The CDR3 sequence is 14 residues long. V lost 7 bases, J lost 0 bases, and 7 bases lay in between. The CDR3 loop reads CASKPSSYNSPLHF. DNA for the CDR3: TGTGCCAGCAAACCCAGCTCCTATAATTCACCCCTCCACTTT.

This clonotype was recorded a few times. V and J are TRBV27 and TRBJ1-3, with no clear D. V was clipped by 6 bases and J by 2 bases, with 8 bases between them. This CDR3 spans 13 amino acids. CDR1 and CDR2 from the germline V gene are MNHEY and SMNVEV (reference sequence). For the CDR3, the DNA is TGTGCCAGCAGCCGTCAGGCTGGAAACACCATATATTTT. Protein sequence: CASSRQAGNTIYF.